The sequence of this TCR beta chain was determined in a study of identical twins. This clonotype was seen at least ten times. This CDR3 spans 15 amino acids. From germline, CDR1 is SNHLY and CDR2 FYNNEI. V gave up 6 bases and J gave up 2 bases, with 15 bases separating them. TCRdb recomputed calls from the 5' RACE reads with MiXCR, one row per CDR3 protein. The sample has 690,000 or so distinct CDR3 sequences, over 8.5% seen once. The same data also went into a second study, on yellow fever vaccine responses in identical twins.

This TCR was recovered from a woman aged 18-29 years in good health. This sequence joins TRBV2 and TRBJ2-3, with TRBD2 as a possible D gene (6 bases). Material: PBMCs. The CDR3 DNA reads TGTGCCAGCAGCCACCGGGACTTGGACACAGATACGCAGTATTTT. This codes for CASSHRDLDTDTQYF.